The 23 T cell receptor beta chains presented below share a single source sample, sequenced in a study of T cell responses to AZD1222 COVID-19 vaccine. Only in-frame clones appear in the TCRdb table, and some are missing; sequencing was by immunoSEQ multiplex PCR. The sample has 100,000 to 150,000 clones, approximately 90% seen once. The sample was peripheral blood, taken on day 0 of AZD1222 vaccination. These TCRs come from an adult in good health.

The sample holds one count of this clone. The chain has TRBV11-2 and TRBJ2-7, with D perhaps given as TRBD1 or TRBD2 (5 bases each). This CDR3 has 15 amino acids. With 5 bases removed from V and 3 bases from J, the gap between germline ends came to 17 bases. Germline V gives CDR1 SGHAT, CDR2 FQNNGV. The CDR3 loop is CASSTPWDGNYEQYF. DNA for the CDR3: TGTGCCAGCAGCACCCCGTGGGACGGAAACTACGAGCAGTACTTC.

V is TRBV19 and J is TRBJ1-2, with 9 bases aligning to TRBD1. The J segment lost 8 bases and the V segment lost 6 bases, leaving 4 bases of the junction unmatched. Germline V CDR1 and CDR2: LNHDA, SQIVND (reference sequence). The CDR3 is 12 amino acids. The CDR3 nucleotides are TGTGCCAGTAGGAGGACAGGGGACGGCTACACCTTC. The encoded protein is CASRRTGDGYTF.

V gene TRBV5-1 combines with J gene TRBJ2-1; 9 nucleotides agree with TRBD1. Germline CDR1 is SGHRS and CDR2 is YFSETQ. V trimming: 3 bases; J trimming: 7 bases; junction bases outside the gene matches: 11. This CDR3 spans 16 amino acids. In DNA, the CDR3 is TGCGCCAGCAGCTCCCCGGGACAGGGACTCCGAAATGAGCAGTTCTTC. Its protein product is CASSSPGQGLRNEQFF.

The chain is built from TRBV30 and TRBJ1-1; the D is unclear. Germline V gene sequence: CDR1 GTSNPN, CDR2 SVGIG (reference sequence). This CDR3 spans 13 amino acids. V shed 1 base and J shed 8 bases, with 14 bases lying between them. The CDR3 reads CAWSGFSGGEAFF. DNA of the CDR3: TGTGCCTGGAGTGGTTTTAGCGGAGGGGAAGCTTTCTTT.

This clone appeared a single time. The chain is built from TRBV15 and TRBJ1-3, with 10 positions matching TRBD1. Unmatched junction bases numbered 1, after V lost 3 bases and J lost 2 bases. The length of the CDR3 is 15 residues. Per germline, CDR1 LNHNV and CDR2 YYDKDF (reference sequence). The CDR3 protein is CATSRGQGTGNTIYF. Here the CDR3 DNA reads TGTGCCACCAGCAGGGGACAGGGGACTGGAAACACCATATATTTT. The full variable domain, rest sourced from reference TRBV15 and TRBJ1-3, is DAMVIQNPRYQVTQFGKPVTLSCSQTLNHNVMYWYQQKSSQAPKLLFHYYDKDFNNEADTPDNFQSRRPNTSFCFLDIRSPGLGDTAMYLCATSRGQGTGNTIYFGEGSWLTVV.

This chain links TRBV6-6 with TRBJ1-5, with D possibly TRBD1 on 6 matching bases. CDR3 length: 13 residues. The germline CDR1 and CDR2 sequences are MNHNY and SVGAGI (reference sequence). Trimming cost V 10 bases and J 3 bases, with 13 bases left between them. The CDR3 is CATSGGFNQPQHF. The CDR3, as DNA: TGTGCCACTTCCGGGGGCTTCAATCAGCCCCAGCATTTT.

This clone has just a few counts. V usage is TRBV5-6 and J usage is TRBJ1-5; D call uncertain. Per germline, CDR1 SGHDT and CDR2 YYEEEE. Trimming took 2 bases from V and 3 from J, leaving 12 bases between them. The CDR3 consists of 15 residues. The DNA for the CDR3 is TGTGCCAGCAGCTTAAGTGGCGGGTACAATCAGCCCCAGCATTTT. Encoded protein: CASSLSGGYNQPQHF.

This rearrangement joins TRBV18 to TRBJ1-5; maybe TRBD1 (5 bases). This CDR3 region has 15 residues. CDR1 and CDR2 from the germline V gene are KGHSH and LQKENI. Trimming took 6 bases from V and 3 from J, leaving 15 bases between them. In DNA form, the CDR3 reads TGTGCCAGCTCCCCGGCAGGGATCGACAATCAGCCCCAGCATTTT. Protein sequence: CASSPAGIDNQPQHF.

J is TRBJ1-5 and V is TRBV27; D is ambiguous. Trimming shortened V by 1 base and J by 9 bases, and 7 bases separated the two germline ends. CDR1 MNHEY and CDR2 SMNVEV come from the germline V gene (reference sequence). The CDR3 runs to 12 residues. The CDR3 nucleotides are TGTGCCAGCAGTTTATTGAATGGGCCCCAGCATTTT. Translating it yields CASSLLNGPQHF.

The rearrangement joins TRBV6-2 or TRBV6-3 to TRBJ2-7; 14 nucleotides line up with TRBD2. V shed 2 bases, J shed 4 bases, and the junction held 4 bases outside the gene matches. This CDR3 is built from 16 residues. Germline CDR1 is MNHEY and CDR2 is SVGEGT. CDR3 loop: CASSYPTSGGAYEQYF. CDR3 bases: TGTGCCAGCAGTTACCCGACTAGCGGGGGGGCTTACGAGCAGTACTTC.

V is TRBV6-5 and J is TRBJ1-2; TRBD1 matches 7 bases. The germline gives CDR1 MNHEY, CDR2 SVGAGI. The J segment lost 1 base and the V segment lost 0 bases, leaving 2 bases of the junction unmatched. The CDR3 runs to 15 residues. The CDR3 DNA is TGTGCCAGCAGTTACTCGGGACAGAGTAACTATGGCTACACCTTC. This gives the protein CASSYSGQSNYGYTF.

V and J are TRBV18 and TRBJ2-3; 9 bases align to TRBD2. V dropped 1 base and J dropped 5; count of bases not matched to a gene: 4. CDR1 KGHSH and CDR2 LQKENI come from the germline V gene. This CDR3 comprises 15 residues. The CDR3 DNA is TGTGCCAGCTCACCACTAGCGGGGGTGAAAGATACGCAGTATTTT. The encoded protein is CASSPLAGVKDTQYF.

The rearrangement links TRBV5-1 to TRBJ2-7; no reliable D call. CDR1 and CDR2 (germline): SGHRS, YFSETQ. Trimming shortened V by 4 bases and J by 3 bases, and 5 bases separated the two germline ends. The CDR3 loop spans 11 amino acids. Here the CDR3 reads CASSLNYEQYF. CDR3 DNA sequence: TGCGCCAGCAGCCTGAACTACGAGCAGTACTTC.

The rearrangement uses TRBV7-2 and TRBJ1-2; D is uncertain. The germline V gene has CDR1 SGHTA and CDR2 FQGNSA. V lost 1 base to trimming and J lost 8 bases, with 11 bases between them. The CDR3 consists of 13 residues. The CDR3 nucleotides are TGTGCCAGCAGCTTAGATGCAGGAAGGGGCTACACCTTC. Translated: CASSLDAGRGYTF.

The J gene is TRBJ1-5, the V gene TRBV29-1; no firm D call. The CDR3 has 13 amino acids. With 7 bases removed from V and 0 bases from J, the gap between germline ends came to 10 bases. Germline CDR1 reads SQVTM; CDR2 reads ANQGSEA. The CDR3 loop is CSASTSSNQPQHF. The CDR3 DNA follows: TGCAGCGCTTCGACGTCTAGCAATCAGCCCCAGCATTTT.

This chain connects TRBV2 to TRBJ2-2; D perhaps matches TRBD2 (6 bases). Germline V lookup: CDR1 SNHLY, CDR2 FYNNEI. The CDR3 runs to 14 residues. Deletions cut 4 bases from V and 6 bases from J, with 12 bases between. As DNA, the CDR3 is TGTGCCAGCAGTGGTGCGGGGTTGTCCGGGGAGCTGTTTTTT. Translated: CASSGAGLSGELFF. The whole variable domain, filled in from reference TRBV2 and TRBJ2-2, reads EPEVTQTPSHQVTQMGQEVILRCVPISNHLYFYWYRQILGQKVEFLVSFYNNEISEKSEIFDDQFSVERPDGSNFTLKIRSTKLEDSAMYFCASSGAGLSGELFFGEGSRLTVL.

CDR3 sequence reads: CATSVRSGGVTDTQYF. The DNA of the CDR3 is TGTGCCACCAGTGTCCGTAGCGGGGGGGTTACAGATACGCAGTATTTT. This chain links TRBV24-1 with TRBJ2-3, with 11 bases identical to TRBD2. Trimming at V came to 5 bases and at J to 3 bases, leaving 6 bases not matched to a gene. Germline V gene lookup returns CDR1 KGHDR and CDR2 SFDVKD. The CDR3 contains 16 residues.

This sequence joins TRBV5-6 and TRBJ1-1, with D possibly being TRBD1 (6 bases). The CDR3 has 13 amino acids. V dropped 1 base and J dropped 4 bases, with 8 bases sitting between them. Germline V lookup: CDR1 SGHDT, CDR2 YYEEEE. The CDR3 sequence is CASSLPRGTEAFF. The CDR3 coding sequence is TGTGCCAGCAGCTTGCCCAGGGGCACTGAAGCTTTCTTT. Based on the CDR3 plus reference TRBV5-6 and TRBJ1-1, the full variable domain is DAGVTQSPTHLIKTRGQQVTLRCSPKSGHDTVSWYQQALGQGPQFIFQYYEEEERQRGNFPDRFSGHQFPNYSSELNVNALLLGDSALYLCASSLPRGTEAFFGQGTRLTVV.

The V gene is TRBV4-2, the J gene TRBJ1-5; a weak D match, TRBD1 (6 bases). CDR3 length equals 16 residues. V was clipped by 0 bases and J by 6 bases, with 15 bases between them. Germline V CDR1 and CDR2: LGHNA, YNFKEQ. CDR3 sequence reads: CASSQEGTRSGQPQHF. DNA of the CDR3: TGTGCCAGCAGCCAAGAAGGGACAAGGAGCGGTCAGCCCCAGCATTTT.

The J gene is TRBJ1-3, the V gene TRBV28; TRBD1 matches 9 bases. Germline V lookup: CDR1 MDHEN, CDR2 SYDVKM. V lost 7 bases, J lost 6 bases, and 7 bases stayed unmatched. CDR3 length: 14 amino acids. In DNA, the CDR3 is TGTGCCAGCAAGCGGGACAGGGCGACAAACACCATATATTTT. Amino acids: CASKRDRATNTIYF.

The rearrangement uses TRBV27 and TRBJ1-6, with 10 bases aligning to TRBD1. CDR1 and CDR2 (germline): MNHEY, SMNVEV (reference sequence). This CDR3 contains 19 residues. V shed 2 bases, J shed 7 bases, and the junction held 14 bases outside the gene matches. The CDR3: CASSLRVLGGQGTNSPLHF. The DNA of the CDR3 is TGTGCCAGCAGTTTAAGGGTCTTGGGGGGACAGGGGACGAATTCACCCCTCCACTTT.

The chain recombines TRBV7-2 with TRBJ1-1, with a tentative D call TRBD1 (5 bases). Germline V gene sequence: CDR1 SGHTA, CDR2 FQGNSA. The CDR3 contains 13 residues. V lost 5 bases to trimming and J lost 5 bases, with 12 bases between them. CDR3 region: CASSLRQTTEAFF. For the CDR3, the DNA is TGTGCCAGCAGCCTGCGACAGACGACTGAAGCTTTCTTT.

The chain is built from TRBV11-3 and TRBJ2-3, with 14 bases that match TRBD2. V dropped 4 bases and J dropped 3; count of bases not matched to a gene: 3. Germline lookup yields CDR1 SGHNT and CDR2 YENEEA. The CDR3 has 16 amino acids. This CDR3 is CASSSGLAGGTDTQYF. CDR3 DNA sequence: TGTGCCAGCAGCTCCGGACTAGCGGGGGGTACAGATACGCAGTATTTT.